This T cell receptor (beta chain) was found in a study of T cells in Graves' hyperthyroidism and ophthalmopathy. Across the whole study: Specimen type is peripheral blood, collected at initial diagnosis prior to any treatment. Study-wide results and limits: The authors' 13 V-J model separated ophthalmopathy from stable hyperthyroidism.

This clonotype showed up just a few times. Its cognate antigen is unknown. Each person with ophthalmopathy scored at least 3 on the Clinical Activity Score, reached NOSPECS grade 4 or higher, and had been ill under 3 months. On the basis of clinical symptoms, serum thyroxine and TRAb, thyroid ultrasound and orbital computed tomography, diagnoses were made. V gave up 0 bases and J gave up 8 bases; unmatched junction bases: 11. Germline V lookup: CDR1 SEHNR, CDR2 FQNEAQ (reference sequence). The CDR3 extends over 16 amino acids. RNA transcripts gave rise to amplified TCR beta CDR3 regions. An initial round of RT-PCR targeting the TCR CDR3 relied on the HTBI primer set. TCRdb passed the multiplex PCR reads through MiXCR, listing each CDR3 protein once. The sample yields about 300,000 distinct CDR3 sequences, around 20% seen once.

This TCR derives from a man aged 45-60 years with Graves' ophthalmopathy. The chain has TRBV7-9 and TRBJ1-2, with 8 bases matching TRBD1. The specimen sequenced was blood. The CDR3 bases are TGTGCCAGCAGCTTAGCGTTCGGCACAGGGGGAGAGGGCTACACCTTC. Its translation is CASSLAFGTGGEGYTF.